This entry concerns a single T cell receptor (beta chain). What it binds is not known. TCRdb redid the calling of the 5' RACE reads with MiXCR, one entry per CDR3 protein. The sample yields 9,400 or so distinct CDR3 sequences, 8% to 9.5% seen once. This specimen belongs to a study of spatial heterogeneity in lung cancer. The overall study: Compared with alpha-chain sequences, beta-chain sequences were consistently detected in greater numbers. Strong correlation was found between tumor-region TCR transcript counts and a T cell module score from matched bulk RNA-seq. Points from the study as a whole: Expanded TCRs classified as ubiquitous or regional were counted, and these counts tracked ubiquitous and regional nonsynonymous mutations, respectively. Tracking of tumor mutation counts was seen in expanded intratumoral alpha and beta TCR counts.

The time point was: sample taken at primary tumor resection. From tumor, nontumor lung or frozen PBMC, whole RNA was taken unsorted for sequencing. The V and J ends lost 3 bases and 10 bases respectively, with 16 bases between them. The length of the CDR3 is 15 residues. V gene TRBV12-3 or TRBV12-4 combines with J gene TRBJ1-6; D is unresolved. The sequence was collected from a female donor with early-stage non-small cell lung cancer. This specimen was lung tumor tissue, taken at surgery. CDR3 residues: CASSFVHPGGSPLHF. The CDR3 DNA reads TGTGCCAGCAGTTTTGTTCATCCGGGAGGATCACCCCTCCACTTT.